Listed below are T cell receptor beta chains from one sample, sequenced in a study of blood T cells in healthy people across ages. TCRdb reanalysed the 5' RACE reads using MiXCR and keeps one entry per CDR3 protein. The table includes some 900,000 distinct CDR3 sequences, roughly 26% detected once. The specimen was blood. These receptor sequences come from a woman older than 75 in good health. Both conserved end residues are part of each CDR3.

v_gene: TRBV27; CDR3aa: CASSLLRTGGGYTF
v_gene: TRBV9; CDR3aa: CASSAGTSHHGQYF
v_gene: TRBV29-1; CDR3aa: CSVQPGGLEVERLFF
v_gene: TRBV18; CDR3aa: CASSPPGNMNTEAFF
v_gene: TRBV4-2; CDR3aa: CASSQDGALGAQYNEQFF
v_gene: TRBV5-8; CDR3aa: CASTLREGGGYTF
v_gene: TRBV6-5; CDR3aa: CASSYSLGRGEKLFF
v_gene: TRBV7-9; CDR3aa: CASSIRQGVGPGELFF
v_gene: TRBV7-9; CDR3aa: CASSLSGTRGSPLHF
v_gene: TRBV20-1; CDR3aa: CSARAPGVPYNEQFF
v_gene: TRBV20-1; CDR3aa: CSASLQIQETQYF
v_gene: TRBV5-1; CDR3aa: CASSLDGGGGYEQYF
v_gene: TRBV7-6; CDR3aa: CASRGFGGSGASVLTF
v_gene: TRBV7-2; CDR3aa: CASSKDRGSGELFF
v_gene: TRBV5-1; CDR3aa: CASSLEAWKYNEQFF
v_gene: TRBV12-3/TRBV12-4; CDR3aa: CASSFPVGDTSYEQYF
v_gene: TRBV6-5; CDR3aa: CASSYSGQLSVRNSPLHF
v_gene: TRBV12-3/TRBV12-4; CDR3aa: CASSFIGTSGVSSSNEQFF
v_gene: TRBV7-9; CDR3aa: CASSLKEIYNTEAFF
v_gene: TRBV7-9; CDR3aa: CASSPRQVGAEQYF
v_gene: TRBV12-3/TRBV12-4; CDR3aa: CASSLSLAGVLAKNIQYF
v_gene: TRBV7-2; CDR3aa: CASSPPGPFRPDTQYF